Following are 17 T cell receptor delta chains from one sample sequenced in a study of γδ T cells in repeated Plasmodium falciparum infection. TCRdb reanalysed the multiplex PCR reads via CATT. The top ten clones hold 9% to 10% of a sample with 75,000 to 95,000 delta-chain clones, roughly 0.9% of them seen once. Vgamma9/Vdelta2+ and Vdelta2-negative gammadelta T cells were flow-sorted from PBMC for bulk sequencing. Input material: gamma-delta T cells from blood. These receptors all stem from a pool of human donors (malaria-infected and uninfected, not separated).

This clone was found a few times. TCRdb records a much larger clone's protein for this DNA, with a difference at residue 5 that likely arises from a read error; the protein given is the translation of the DNA. The chain recombines TRDV2 with TRDJ1; 10 bases are a match to TRDD3. TCRdb offers no J gene call, so here the DNA was matched to germline to obtain one. CDR1 GEAIGNYY and CDR2 EKD come from the germline V gene. J was trimmed by 2 bases and V by 5 bases; bases with no gene match: 10. CDR3 length: 16 amino acids. As DNA, the CDR3 is TGTGCCTGTGTCTACCTGGGGGATATGGCGACCGATAAACTCATCTTT. This translates into CACVYLGDMATDKLIF.

This clone has just a few counts. TCRdb's listed protein matches a much larger clone and diverges from this DNA's translation at residue 14, likely through a read error; the protein shown comes from the DNA. The chain combines TRDV1 with TRDJ1, with 7 positions matching TRDD2. With V trimmed by 1 base and J by 1 base, 24 bases remained unmatched. Germline V gene data show CDR1 as TSWWSYY and CDR2 as QGS. The CDR3 consists of 22 residues. DNA of the CDR3: TGTGCTCTTGGGGAACCGGGCCTTCCTTGGGTTACCGGGGTATACGGCACCGATAAACTCATCTTT. Translation gives CALGEPGLPWVTGVYGTDKLIF.

With respect to this clone: A single base is all that separates this from a far larger clone, so a read error is likely. In the same sample, other DNA sequences code for this CDR3. This rearrangement joins TRDV2 to TRDJ1, with TRDD3 matching 13 bases. Here the J gene was assigned by germline matching of the DNA, as TCRdb has none. The V gene's germline CDR1 is GEAIGNYY and CDR2 EKD. This CDR3 has 21 residues. DNA for the CDR3: TGTGCTTGTGACACCGTTACTGGGGGATACGCCGAGCGGAAGGACACCGATAAACTCATCTTT. This codes for CACDTVTGGYAERKDTDKLIF.

This clone was detected a few times. The TCRdb protein, from a much larger clone, departs from this DNA's translation at residue 19, likely by read error; the protein shown derives from the DNA. V and J are TRDV1 and TRDJ1, with 7 positions matching TRDD3. TCRdb does not report a J gene; here it was assigned by matching the DNA to germline references. Looked up from germline, CDR1 is TSWWSYY and CDR2 is QGS. The junction had 29 bases not matched to a gene; V was cut back by 3 bases and J by 4 bases. CDR3 size: 22 residues. CDR3 DNA sequence: TGTGCTCTTGGGGACTCCGCCACTTCCCACCTAAATACTGGGGAGGTGAACGATAAACTCATCTTT. This encodes CALGDSATSHLNTGEVNDKLIF.

The table lists this clone with a few counts. The TCRdb protein comes from a much larger clone and disagrees with this DNA's translation at residue 9, likely due to a read error; the protein given here is derived from the DNA. The chain couples TRDV1 to TRDJ1; TRDD3 aligns across 7 bases. Assignment of the J gene here rests on matching the DNA to germline, because TCRdb gives none. CDR3 length equals 18 residues. The V gene's germline CDR1 is TSWWSYY and CDR2 QGS. The V segment lost 8 bases and the J segment 1 base; nucleotides outside the gene matches: 19. CDR3 protein: CALWCPYLRGDGTDKLIF. The CDR3 DNA follows: TGTGCTCTTTGGTGTCCCTATCTACGGGGGGATGGCACCGATAAACTCATCTTT.

For this clone: TCRdb assigns this DNA the protein of a much larger clone, which departs from its translation at residue 14; this likely reflects a read error, and the protein shown comes from translating the DNA. The chain has TRDV1 and TRDJ1; D is undetermined. Germline CDR1 TSWWSYY, CDR2 QGS. The CDR3 extends over 17 amino acids. CDR3 amino acids: CALGELESRDYTDRLIF. The CDR3 DNA reads TGTGCTCTTGGGGAACTAGAGTCACGGGACTACACCGATAGACTCATCTTT.

This clone was found a few times. TCRdb assigns this DNA the protein of a much larger clone, which departs from its translation at residue 13; this likely reflects a read error, and the protein shown comes from translating the DNA. Other DNA sequences within the sample encode an identical CDR3. This rearrangement joins TRDV2 to TRDJ1; 9 bases line up with TRDD3. Here the J gene was assigned by germline matching of the DNA, as TCRdb has none. V was clipped by 0 bases and J by 3 bases; unmatched bases: 13. The CDR3 is 18 amino acids. Germline assignment: CDR1 GEAIGNYY and CDR2 EKD. The CDR3 protein is CACDTLVTGGPYADKLIF. The CDR3 nucleotides are TGTGCCTGTGACACCCTTGTTACTGGGGGACCTTACGCCGATAAACTCATCTTT.

A note on this clone: This DNA's translation differs at residue 19 from TCRdb's protein, which comes from a much larger clone; a read error is likely, and the protein shown is translated from the DNA. V gene TRDV1 combines with J gene TRDJ3; 11 bases map to TRDD3. TCRdb carries no J gene annotation; the J gene was assigned here by matching the DNA with germline. The CDR3 runs to 23 residues. Germline lookup yields CDR1 TSWWSYY and CDR2 QGS. The CDR3 sequence: CALGERSLLGLGDTVWDTQQMFF. In DNA form, the CDR3 reads TGTGCTCTTGGGGAAAGGTCCCTCTTGGGTCTGGGGGATACAGTCTGGGACACCCAACAGATGTTTTTC.

Ten or more counts support this clone. The protein recorded in TCRdb matches a much larger clone and deviates from this DNA's translation at residue 12, suggesting a read error; the protein here is obtained by translating the DNA. This chain connects TRDV2 to TRDJ2; 9 positions agree with TRDD3. Germline V gene sequence: CDR1 GEAIGNYY, CDR2 EKD. The CDR3 extends over 14 amino acids. CDR3 sequence: CACDQLGEPAQPFF. In DNA form, the CDR3 reads TGTGCCTGTGACCAACTGGGGGAACCCGCACAACCCTTCTTT.

This clone was observed many times. This rearrangement joins TRDV1 to TRDJ1; the match to TRDD3 covers 7 bases. Germline V gives CDR1 TSWWSYY, CDR2 QGS. The CDR3 is made up of 22 amino acids. J gave up 0 bases and V 1 base, and 23 bases lay outside the gene matches. The CDR3 spells CALGERRRVNYWGSPYTDKLIF. CDR3 in DNA: TGTGCTCTTGGGGAACGACGCCGAGTCAACTACTGGGGATCCCCGTACACCGATAAACTCATCTTT.

This clone has just a few counts. The amino acid sequence in TCRdb belongs to a much larger clone and departs from this DNA's translation at residue 5, likely a sequencing read error; the sequence shown is translated from the DNA. The chain has TRDV1 and TRDJ1; D remains unclear. The CDR3 runs to 18 residues. The germline V gene has CDR1 TSWWSYY and CDR2 QGS. The V end was cut by 4 bases, the J end by 0 bases, with 21 bases between. CDR3 protein: CALGGRGRRALYTDKLIF. The CDR3 bases are TGTGCTCTTGGGGGACGAGGAAGGCGAGCGCTTTACACCGATAAACTCATCTTT.

Notes on this clone: A far larger clone is just one base off, so this is likely a read error. The sample contains more than one DNA sequence encoding this CDR3. This rearrangement joins TRDV1 to TRDJ1; no clear D gene. Since TCRdb gives no J gene, matching the DNA to germline was used here to assign it. This CDR3 contains 14 residues. V gave up 3 bases and J gave up 4 bases, with 12 bases separating them. Germline-derived CDR1 and CDR2 are TSWWSYY and QGS. CDR3 sequence: CALGEPELGDKLIF. The CDR3 DNA reads as TGTGCTCTTGGGGAGCCGGAACTTGGCGATAAACTCATCTTT.

This clone was recorded a few times. This DNA's translation differs at residue 12 from TCRdb's protein, which comes from a much larger clone; a read error is likely, and the protein shown is translated from the DNA. The chain uses TRDV1 and TRDJ1, with 8 bases matching TRDD3. No J gene is reported in TCRdb; it was inferred here by comparing the DNA with germline. Per the germline V gene, CDR1 is TSWWSYY and CDR2 is QGS. V lost 5 bases, J lost 0 bases, and 35 bases stayed unmatched. The CDR3 covers 25 residues. The CDR3 is CALGYWESAGGVKDAAHPYTDKLIF. CDR3 sequence (DNA): TGTGCTCTTGGGTATTGGGAATCCGCTGGGGGAGTGAAGGATGCCGCCCACCCCTACACCGATAAACTCATCTTT.

This clone appeared a few times. The mismatch at residue 13 between this DNA's translation and the TCRdb protein of a much larger clone likely reflects a read error; the protein shown is translated from the DNA. The chain couples TRDV1 to TRDJ1; D uncertain. Germline CDR1 is TSWWSYY and CDR2 is QGS. CDR3 length: 19 residues. Trimming removed 0 bases from V and 0 bases from J, with 20 bases in between. The CDR3 is CALGELKVTTVRHTDKLIF. CDR3 sequence (DNA): TGTGCTCTTGGGGAACTAAAGGTGACTACTGTTCGGCACACCGATAAACTCATCTTT.

With regard to this clone: Translating this DNA gives a protein that differs at residue 5 from the TCRdb one, which belongs to a much larger clone; a read error is likely, and the protein shown is this translation. The rearrangement joins TRDV2 to TRDJ3, with 10 bases matching TRDD3. Here the J gene was assigned by germline matching of the DNA, as TCRdb has none. This CDR3 region has 19 residues. Germline V lookup: CDR1 GEAIGNYY, CDR2 EKD. The V gene end was trimmed by 3 bases and the J gene end by 0 bases; junction bases not matched to a gene: 7. CDR3 region: CACDAGGYESSWDTRQMFF. The CDR3 bases are TGTGCCTGTGACGCCGGGGGATACGAAAGCTCCTGGGACACCCGACAGATGTTTTTC.

This clone turned up a few times. A read error is the likely source, as a far larger clone sits one nucleotide away. Within the sample, other DNA sequences also encode this same CDR3. The chain links TRDV1 to TRDJ1, with D perhaps given as TRDD2 or TRDD3 (8 bases each). No J gene is reported in TCRdb; it was inferred here by comparing the DNA with germline. V shed 0 bases and J shed 0 bases, with 35 bases lying between them. The CDR3 has 24 residues. Per the germline V gene, CDR1 is TSWWSYY and CDR2 is QGS. The CDR3 sequence is CALGELAGSFLRMGDLSYTDKLIF. The CDR3 DNA follows: TGTGCTCTTGGGGAACTAGCCGGGTCCTTCCTAAGGATGGGGGATCTTTCGTACACCGATAAACTCATCTTT.

Only a few counts were recorded for this clone. The protein TCRdb gives is from a much larger clone and does not agree with this DNA's translation at residue 19, likely a read error; the protein shown here comes from the DNA. The gene calls are TRDV1 and TRDJ1; D is undetermined. Germline loops: CDR1 TSWWSYY, CDR2 QGS. This CDR3 contains 20 residues. CDR3: CALGEHPSYQITSYTDKLTF. CDR3 DNA: TGTGCTCTTGGGGAGCACCCCTCGTATCAAATTACTTCGTACACCGATAAACTCACCTTT.